The clone carrying this TCR beta chain was recorded only once. Only in-frame clones appear in the TCRdb table, and some are missing; sequencing was by immunoSEQ multiplex PCR. The sample includes 25,000 to 35,000 clones, 87% of them seen just once. The data were taken from a study of T cell changes during pregnancy in multiple sclerosis. The CDR3 length is 13 residues. Germline assignment: CDR1 MDHEN and CDR2 SYDVKM. The V end was cut by 6 bases, the J end by 2 bases, with 10 bases between. This specimen consisted of CD8+ T cells from peripheral blood mononuclear cells, obtained before pregnancy. The chain has TRBV28 and TRBJ2-5; possible D gene TRBD2, 6 bases. The receptor's source is a female donor with multiple sclerosis, enrolled in a pregnancy study. CDR3 in amino acids: CASSSGLQETQYF. CDR3 DNA: TGTGCCAGCAGCTCGGGACTTCAAGAGACCCAGTACTTC.